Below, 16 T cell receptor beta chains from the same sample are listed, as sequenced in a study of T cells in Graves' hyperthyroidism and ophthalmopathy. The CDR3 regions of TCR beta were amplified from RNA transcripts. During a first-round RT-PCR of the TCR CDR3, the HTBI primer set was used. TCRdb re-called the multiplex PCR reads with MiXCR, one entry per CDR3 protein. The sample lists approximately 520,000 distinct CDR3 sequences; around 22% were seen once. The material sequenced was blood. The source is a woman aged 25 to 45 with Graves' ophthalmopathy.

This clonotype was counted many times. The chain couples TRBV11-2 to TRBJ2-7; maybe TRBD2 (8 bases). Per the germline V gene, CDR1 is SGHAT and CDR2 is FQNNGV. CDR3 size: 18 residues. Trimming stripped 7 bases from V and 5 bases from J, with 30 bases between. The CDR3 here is CASTRGSGGNAGYHEQYF. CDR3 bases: TGTGCCAGCACCAGGGGGAGCGGGGGTAACGCGGGATATCACGAGCAGTACTTC.

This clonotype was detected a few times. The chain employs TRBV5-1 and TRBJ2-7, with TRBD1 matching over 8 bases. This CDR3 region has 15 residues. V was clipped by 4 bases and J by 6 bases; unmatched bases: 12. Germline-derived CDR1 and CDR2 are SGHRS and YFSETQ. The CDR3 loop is CASSTGQGEMGEQYF. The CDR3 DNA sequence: TGCGCCAGCAGCACCGGACAGGGTGAAATGGGCGAGCAGTACTTC.

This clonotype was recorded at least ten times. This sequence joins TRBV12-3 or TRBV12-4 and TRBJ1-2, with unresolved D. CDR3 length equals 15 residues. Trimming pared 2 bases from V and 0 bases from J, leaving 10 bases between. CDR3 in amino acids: CASSLLFPSNYGYTF. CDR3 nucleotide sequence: TGTGCCAGCAGTTTACTTTTCCCCTCTAACTATGGCTACACCTTC.

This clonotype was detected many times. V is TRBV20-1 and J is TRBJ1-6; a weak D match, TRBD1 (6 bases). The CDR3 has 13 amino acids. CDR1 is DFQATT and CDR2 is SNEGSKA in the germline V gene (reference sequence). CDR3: CASRGQGHSPLHF. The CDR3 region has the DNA TGCGCGAGTCGGGGGCAGGGTCATTCACCCCTCCACTTT.

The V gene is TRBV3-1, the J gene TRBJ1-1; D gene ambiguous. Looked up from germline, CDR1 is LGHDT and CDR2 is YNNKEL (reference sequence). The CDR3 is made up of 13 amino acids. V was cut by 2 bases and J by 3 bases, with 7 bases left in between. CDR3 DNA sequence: TGTGCCAGCAGCCAATTTGCGGACACTGAAGCTTTCTTT. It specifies CASSQFADTEAFF.

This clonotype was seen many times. The CDR3, as DNA: TGCGCCAGCAGCCAGGTCCACCCGGGACGGTCCTACGAGCAGTACTTC. Translated: CASSQVHPGRSYEQYF. The rearrangement joins TRBV4-1 to TRBJ2-7; tentatively, D is TRBD1 or TRBD2 (5 bases each). Between the trimmed V and J ends, which lost 3 bases and 1 base, there was a span of 16 bases. CDR3 length: 16 amino acids. Germline assignment: CDR1 MGHRA and CDR2 YSYEKL.

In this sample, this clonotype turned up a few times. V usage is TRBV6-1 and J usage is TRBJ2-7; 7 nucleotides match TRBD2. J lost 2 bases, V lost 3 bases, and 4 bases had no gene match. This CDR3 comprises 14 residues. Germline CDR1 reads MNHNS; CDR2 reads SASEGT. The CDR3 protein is CASSEGGGTYEQYF. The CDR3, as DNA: TGTGCCAGCAGTGAGGGGGGGGGGACCTACGAGCAGTACTTC.

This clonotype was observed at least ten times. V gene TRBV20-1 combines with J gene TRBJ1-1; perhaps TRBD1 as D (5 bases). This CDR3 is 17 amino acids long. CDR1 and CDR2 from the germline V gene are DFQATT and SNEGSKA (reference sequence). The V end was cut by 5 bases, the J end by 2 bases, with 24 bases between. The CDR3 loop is CSAENSSGGRGNTEAFF. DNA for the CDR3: TGCAGTGCTGAAAATTCCTCGGGGGGTCGCGGAAACACTGAAGCTTTCTTT.

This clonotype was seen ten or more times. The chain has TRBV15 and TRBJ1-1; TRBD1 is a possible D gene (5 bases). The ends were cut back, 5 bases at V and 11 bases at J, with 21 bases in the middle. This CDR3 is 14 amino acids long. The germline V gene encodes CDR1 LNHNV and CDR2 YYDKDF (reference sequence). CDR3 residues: CATSLRSGTARAFF. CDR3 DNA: TGTGCCACCAGCTTAAGATCCGGGACCGCGAGGGCTTTCTTT.

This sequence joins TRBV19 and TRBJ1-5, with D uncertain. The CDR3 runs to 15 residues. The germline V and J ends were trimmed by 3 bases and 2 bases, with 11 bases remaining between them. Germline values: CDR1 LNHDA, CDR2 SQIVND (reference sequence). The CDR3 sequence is CASSIILARNQPQHF. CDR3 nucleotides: TGTGCCAGTAGTATTATCCTCGCCCGCAATCAGCCCCAGCATTTT.

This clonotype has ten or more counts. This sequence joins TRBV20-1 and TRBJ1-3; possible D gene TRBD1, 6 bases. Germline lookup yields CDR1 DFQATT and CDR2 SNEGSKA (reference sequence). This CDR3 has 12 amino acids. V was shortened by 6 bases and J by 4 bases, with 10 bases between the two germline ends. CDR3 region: CSARTVGNTIYF. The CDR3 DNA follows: TGCAGTGCGAGGACAGTGGGAAACACCATATATTTT.

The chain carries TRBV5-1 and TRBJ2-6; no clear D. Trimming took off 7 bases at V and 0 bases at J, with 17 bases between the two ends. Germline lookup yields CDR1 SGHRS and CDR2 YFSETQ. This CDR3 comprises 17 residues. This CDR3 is CASSYEGRSSGANVLTF. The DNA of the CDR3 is TGCGCCAGCTCTTACGAAGGACGTAGCTCTGGGGCCAACGTCCTGACTTTC. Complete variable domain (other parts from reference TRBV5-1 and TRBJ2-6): KAGVTQTPRYLIKTRGQQVTLSCSPISGHRSVSWYQQTPGQGLQFLFEYFSETQRNKGNFPGRFSGRQFSNSRSEMNVSTLELGDSALYLCASSYEGRSSGANVLTFGAGSRLTVL.

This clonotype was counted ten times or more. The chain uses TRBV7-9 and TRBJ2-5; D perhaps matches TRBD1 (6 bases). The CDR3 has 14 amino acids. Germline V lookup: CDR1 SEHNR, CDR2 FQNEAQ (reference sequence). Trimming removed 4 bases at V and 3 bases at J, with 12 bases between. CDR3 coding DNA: TGTGCCAGCAGCTCGCCGAACAGGGAAGAGACCCAGTACTTC. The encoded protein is CASSSPNREETQYF. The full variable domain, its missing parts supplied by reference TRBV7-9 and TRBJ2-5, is DTGVSQNPRHKITKRGQNVTFRCDPISEHNRLYWYRQTLGQGPEFLTYFQNEAQLEKSRLLSDRFSAERPKGSFSTLEIQRTEQGDSAMYLCASSSPNREETQYFGPGTRLLVL.

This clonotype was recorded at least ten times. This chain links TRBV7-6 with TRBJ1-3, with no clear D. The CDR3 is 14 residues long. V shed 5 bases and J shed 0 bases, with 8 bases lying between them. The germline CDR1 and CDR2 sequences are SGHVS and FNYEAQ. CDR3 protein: CASSRVDSGNTIYF. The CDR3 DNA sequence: TGTGCCAGCAGCCGAGTAGACTCTGGAAACACCATATATTTT.

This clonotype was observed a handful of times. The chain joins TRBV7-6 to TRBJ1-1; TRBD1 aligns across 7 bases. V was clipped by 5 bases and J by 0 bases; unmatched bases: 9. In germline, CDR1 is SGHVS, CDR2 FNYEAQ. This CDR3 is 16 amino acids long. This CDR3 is CASSPQGGQMNTEAFF. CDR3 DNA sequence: TGTGCCAGCAGCCCCCAGGGGGGGCAGATGAACACTGAAGCTTTCTTT.

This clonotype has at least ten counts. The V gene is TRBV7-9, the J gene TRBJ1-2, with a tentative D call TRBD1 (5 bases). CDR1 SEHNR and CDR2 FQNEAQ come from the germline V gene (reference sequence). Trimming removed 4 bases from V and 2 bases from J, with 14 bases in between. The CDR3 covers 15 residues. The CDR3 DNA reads TGTGCCAGCAGCTCCCCACGGGACCGCAACTATGGCTACACCTTC. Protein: CASSSPRDRNYGYTF.